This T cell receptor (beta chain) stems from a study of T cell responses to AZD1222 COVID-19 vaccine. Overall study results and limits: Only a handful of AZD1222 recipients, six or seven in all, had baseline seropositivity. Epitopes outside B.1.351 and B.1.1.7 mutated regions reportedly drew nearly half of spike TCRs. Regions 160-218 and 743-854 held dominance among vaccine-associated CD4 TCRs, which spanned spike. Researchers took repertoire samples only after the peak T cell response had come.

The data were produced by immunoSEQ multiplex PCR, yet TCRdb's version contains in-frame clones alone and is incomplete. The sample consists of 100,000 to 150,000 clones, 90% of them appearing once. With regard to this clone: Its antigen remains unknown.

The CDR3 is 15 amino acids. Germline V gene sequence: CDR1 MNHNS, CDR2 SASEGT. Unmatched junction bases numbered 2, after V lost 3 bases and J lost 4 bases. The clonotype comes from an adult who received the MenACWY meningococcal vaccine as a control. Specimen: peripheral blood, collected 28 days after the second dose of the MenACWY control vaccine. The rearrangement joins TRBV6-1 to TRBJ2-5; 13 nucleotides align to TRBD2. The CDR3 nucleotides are TGTGCCAGCAGTGACCGGACTAGCGGGAGAGAGACCCAGTACTTC. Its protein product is CASSDRTSGRETQYF.